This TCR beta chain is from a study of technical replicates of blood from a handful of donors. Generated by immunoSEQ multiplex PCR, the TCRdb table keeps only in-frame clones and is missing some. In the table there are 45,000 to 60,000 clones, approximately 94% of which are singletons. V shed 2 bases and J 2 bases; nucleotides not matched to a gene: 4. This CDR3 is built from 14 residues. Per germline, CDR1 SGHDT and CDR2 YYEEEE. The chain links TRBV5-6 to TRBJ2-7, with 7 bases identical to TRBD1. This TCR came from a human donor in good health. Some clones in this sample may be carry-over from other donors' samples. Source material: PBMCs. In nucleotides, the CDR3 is TGTGCCAGCAGCTTTTGGGACAGACCCTACGAGCAGTACTTC. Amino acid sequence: CASSFWDRPYEQYF.